This T cell receptor beta chain was recorded in a study of cytomegalovirus exposure and HLA in healthy donors. V was cut by 3 bases and J by 8 bases, with 13 bases left in between. There are 14 residues in the CDR3. Per the germline V gene, CDR1 is MDHEN and CDR2 is SYDVKM. With 60 Vbeta and 13 Jbeta primers, the PCR was carried out. Sequencing was performed with immunoSEQ multiplex PCR; in TCRdb, only in-frame clones are kept and a portion is missing. The sample includes some 120,000 clones, about four fifths seen only once; the top ten take about 1.6%. Overall study findings and caveats: When presence/absence was analysed, sequencing depth was taken to be roughly uniform across donors. In vitro assays verified that three CMV-associated chains recognized CMV antigens specifically. Indistinguishable V segments such as TRBV6-2 and TRBV6-3 were excluded.

This clone is a singleton in its sample. The target antigen is unknown. Sequencing was carried out using PBMCs. The chain carries TRBV28 and TRBJ1-4; D is undetermined. This receptor was obtained from a woman between 18 and 30 years old in good health and CMV-seronegative. CDR3 bases: TGTGCCAGCAGTTTGGAGAGGGCTGGGGAAAAACTGTTTTTT. This sequence encodes CASSLERAGEKLFF. The whole variable domain, filled in from reference TRBV28 and TRBJ1-4, reads DVKVTQSSRYLVKRTGEKVFLECVQDMDHENMFWYRQDPGLGLRLIYFSYDVKMKEKGDIPEGYSVSREKKERFSLILESASTNQTSMYLCASSLERAGEKLFFGSGTQLSVL.